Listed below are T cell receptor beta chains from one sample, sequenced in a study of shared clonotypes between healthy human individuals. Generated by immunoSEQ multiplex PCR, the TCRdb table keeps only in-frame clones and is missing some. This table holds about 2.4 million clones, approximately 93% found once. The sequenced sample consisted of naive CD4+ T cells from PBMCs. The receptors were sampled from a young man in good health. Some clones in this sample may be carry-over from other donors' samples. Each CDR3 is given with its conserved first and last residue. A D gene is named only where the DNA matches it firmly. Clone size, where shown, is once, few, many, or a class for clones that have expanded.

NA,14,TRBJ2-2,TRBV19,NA,TGTGCCAGTACTTTAGGGGGTTCCACCGGGGAGCTGTTTTTT,CASTLGGSTGELFF
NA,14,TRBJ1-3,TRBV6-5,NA,TGTGCCAGCACCCAGCGGAGGGATGGAAACACCATATATTTT,CASTQRRDGNTIYF
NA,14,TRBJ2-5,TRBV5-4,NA,TGTGCCAGCAGCTCCCCCATCGTCCGGGAGACCCAGTACTTC,CASSSPIVRETQYF
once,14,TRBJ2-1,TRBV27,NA,TGTGCCAGCAGTTTATCTACGGTTGCGAGTGAGCAGTTCTTC,CASSLSTVASEQFF
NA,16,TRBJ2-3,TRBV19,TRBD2,TGTGCCAGTAGTATAGGACTAGCGGGGATCACAGATACGCAGTATTTT,CASSIGLAGITDTQYF
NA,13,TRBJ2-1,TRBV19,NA,TGTGCCAGTAGTGAAGGAGGGTACAATGAGCAGTTCTTC,CASSEGGYNEQFF
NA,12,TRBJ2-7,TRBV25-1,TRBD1,TGTGCCAGCAGGGACAGGGCCTACGAGCAGTACTTC,CASRDRAYEQYF
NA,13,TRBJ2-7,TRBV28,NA,TGTGCCAGTAGAACCGGACCGGGCTACGAGCAGTACTTC,CASRTGPGYEQYF
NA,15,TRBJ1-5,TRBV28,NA,TGTGCCAGCAGTGAGAATGCAGGTGTCAATCAGCCCCAGCATTTT,CASSENAGVNQPQHF
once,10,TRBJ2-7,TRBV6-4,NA,TGTGCCAGCAGTGACTCGGAGCAGTACTTC,CASSDSEQYF